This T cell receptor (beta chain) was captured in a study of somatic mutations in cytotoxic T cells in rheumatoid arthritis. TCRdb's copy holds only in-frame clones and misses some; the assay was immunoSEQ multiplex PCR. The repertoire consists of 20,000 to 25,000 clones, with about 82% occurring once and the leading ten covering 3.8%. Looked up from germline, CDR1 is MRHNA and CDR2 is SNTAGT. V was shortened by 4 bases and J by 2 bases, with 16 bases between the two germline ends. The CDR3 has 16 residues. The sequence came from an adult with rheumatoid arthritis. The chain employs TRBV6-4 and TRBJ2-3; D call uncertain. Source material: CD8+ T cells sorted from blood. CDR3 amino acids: CASSVSGGSVTDTQYF. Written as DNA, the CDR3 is TGTGCCAGCAGTGTAAGTGGCGGTTCCGTCACAGATACGCAGTATTTT.